This TCR beta chain is from a study of cytomegalovirus exposure and HLA in healthy donors. Background on the study: Findings of an earlier analysis included some 110 million unique TCR beta sequences from 170 million or so T cells.

Study-level points and caveats: The study put 150 to 200 TCR beta chains on its list as cytomegalovirus-associated. In a later analysis, TCR beta V- and J-gene trimming showed a link to a missense DCLRE1C variant.

60 Vbeta and 13 Jbeta primers were used in PCR. Assay: immunoSEQ multiplex PCR; the TCRdb copy retains only in-frame clones and omits some. This table lists under 200,000 clones. As for this clone: Its target is unknown.

Donors showed nominal health when sampled, although they likely had unrecorded immune exposures. The receptor was derived from a man aged 25-40 years in good health and CMV-seronegative. The sample consisted of PBMCs.

As DNA, the CDR3 is TGTGCCAGCAGTGGGGGACAGGGCTTTTCTGGAAACACCATATATTTT. Protein: CASSGGQGFSGNTIYF. The chain uses TRBV28 and TRBJ1-3, with 9 nucleotides matching TRBD1. The CDR3 is 16 amino acids. In germline, CDR1 is MDHEN, CDR2 SYDVKM. Trimming took 5 bases from V and 1 from J; bases not matched to a gene: 6.